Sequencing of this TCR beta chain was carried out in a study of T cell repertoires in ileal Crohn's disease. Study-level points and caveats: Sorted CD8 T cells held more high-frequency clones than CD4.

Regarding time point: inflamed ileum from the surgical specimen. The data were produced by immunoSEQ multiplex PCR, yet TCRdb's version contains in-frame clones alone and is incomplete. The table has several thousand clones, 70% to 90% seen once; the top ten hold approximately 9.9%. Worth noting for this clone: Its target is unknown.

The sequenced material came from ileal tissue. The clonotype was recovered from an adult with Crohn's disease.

CDR3 residues: CASSEGQAANYGYTF. For the CDR3, the DNA is TGTGCCAGCAGTGAGGGACAGGCTGCTAACTATGGCTACACCTTC. The chain combines TRBV6-1 with TRBJ1-2; 8 nucleotides agree with TRBD1. J lost 0 bases, V lost 3 bases, and 3 bases had no gene match. The CDR3 consists of 15 residues. Germline-derived CDR1 and CDR2 are MNHNS and SASEGT.